This entry lists 7 T cell receptor beta chains sequenced from one sample in a study of human thymus T cells. It was from resections taken during corrective heart surgery that the thymus tissue came. Profiled with immunoSEQ multiplex PCR; TCRdb holds only in-frame clones, not every one. The data contain roughly 120,000 clones, about 94% of them singletons. Sequencing input: thymus tissue. These receptors were collected from a boy under three years old with a congenital heart defect but otherwise immunologically healthy.

The chain employs TRBV28 and TRBJ1-1; 11 positions match TRBD1. The germline V gene encodes CDR1 MDHEN and CDR2 SYDVKM. Trimming at V came to 4 bases and at J to 1 base, leaving 8 bases not matched to a gene. There are 17 residues in the CDR3. CDR3 bases: TGTGCCAGCAGTTCCGGGACAGGGGGGCAACGGAACACTGAAGCTTTCTTT. Amino acid sequence: CASSSGTGGQRNTEAFF.

The chain joins TRBV13 to TRBJ1-4; D not resolved. The CDR3 loop spans 15 amino acids. Trimming left V 5 bases short and J 2 bases short, with 12 bases between. Germline values: CDR1 PRHDT, CDR2 FYEKMQ (reference sequence). The CDR3 here is CASSRRLSTNEKLFF. The CDR3 bases are TGTGCCAGCAGCCGTCGGTTGTCGACTAATGAAAAACTGTTTTTT.

This chain connects TRBV2 to TRBJ2-5, with TRBD2 identical over 15 bases. V shed 2 bases, J shed 5 bases, and the junction held 3 bases outside the gene matches. Germline CDR1 reads SNHLY; CDR2 reads FYNNEI. This CDR3 has 16 amino acids. The CDR3 loop reads CASSEPGTSGRETQYF. The CDR3, as DNA: TGTGCCAGCAGTGAACCAGGGACTAGCGGGAGGGAGACCCAGTACTTC.

This clone was found once. The chain combines TRBV12-5 with TRBJ1-5; no definite D call. There are 14 residues in the CDR3. The V end was cut by 2 bases, the J end by 1 base, with 6 bases between. Germline V gene data show CDR1 as LGHNT and CDR2 as FRNRAP. The CDR3 bases are TGTGCTAGTGGTTTGACTTGGAGCAATCAGCCCCAGCATTTT. This gives the protein CASGLTWSNQPQHF.

The chain couples TRBV6-1 to TRBJ2-1; 8 bases fit TRBD1. V gave up 4 bases and J gave up 5 bases; unmatched junction bases: 10. This CDR3 spans 16 amino acids. Germline V gives CDR1 MNHNS, CDR2 SASEGT. The CDR3 DNA reads TGTGCCAGCAGTGCTACCGACAGGGACAGGAACAATGAGCAGTTCTTC. Translated, it gives CASSATDRDRNNEQFF.

This clone was counted a single time. The CDR3: CASSQDSGRGYRYEQYF. Here the CDR3 DNA reads TGCGCCAGCAGCCAAGATTCCGGGCGGGGGTATAGGTACGAGCAGTACTTC. V gene TRBV4-1 combines with J gene TRBJ2-7; 7 nucleotides match TRBD2. Germline CDR1 MGHRA, CDR2 YSYEKL. Losses at the gene ends were 0 bases for V and 4 bases for J; bases not matched to a gene: 12. The length of the CDR3 is 17 residues.

The chain couples TRBV7-2 to TRBJ2-4; the D gene is possibly TRBD2 (6 bases). CDR1 is SGHTA and CDR2 is FQGNSA in the germline V gene. The CDR3 spans 16 residues. Trimming removed 5 bases at V and 0 bases at J, with 14 bases between. CDR3 region: CASSMNGTLAKNIQYF. DNA for the CDR3: TGTGCCAGCAGCATGAACGGGACTTTAGCCAAAAACATTCAGTACTTC.